This TCR beta chain stems from a study of memory CD4+ T cells and cytomegalovirus serostatus. Study-wide results and caveats: The CMV-associated TCR signature appears largely within the CD4+ memory repertoire. CMV serostatus prediction reached median AUC approximately 0.95, or 0.91 with US-trained model.

As for this clone: The antigen remains unidentified.

Germline V gene lookup returns CDR1 MGHDK and CDR2 SYGVNS. The CDR3 spans 14 residues. V was clipped by 3 bases and J by 0 bases, with 9 bases between them. Single viable CD3+CD4+CD8-CD45RO+ cells were sorted as the memory CD4+ T cells. CMV serostatus came from serum IgG against pp150, pp28, p38, p52. Under the authors' procedure: Out-of-frame sequences were removed, leaving around 2,000,000 distinct TCRbeta sequences. Clones were read by immunoSEQ multiplex PCR, and TCRdb kept only the in-frame ones, dropping some. That table gives V, J and clone size, and the DNA gave D and trimming. Of 35,000 to 50,000 clones in the sample, roughly four fifths are singletons; the top ten hold 5% to 7.5%.

The material sequenced was memory CD4+ T cells from blood. The chain is built from TRBV25-1 and TRBJ2-7, with D unclear. The clonotype was recovered from an adult in good health and CMV-seronegative. The CDR3 coding sequence is TGTGCCAGCAGTGAGCCTACGAACTCCTACGAGCAGTACTTC. Protein product: CASSEPTNSYEQYF.